These T cell receptor beta chains were read from a single sample in a study of shared clonotypes between healthy human individuals. Repertoires were generated with immunoSEQ multiplex PCR, while TCRdb's copy carries only in-frame clones and drops some. This table has millions of clones, roughly 92% appearing once. The sequenced material came from naive CD4+ T cells sorted from blood. Receptor source: a man between 18 and 35 years old in good health. Each CDR3 is given with its conserved first and last residue. The D gene is left open where the match is weak. Size tells how often a clone was seen (once, few, many) or the class of an expanded clone, and some rows leave it out.

TGTGCCAGCAGCTTGGATCTTCCCTCCTATAATTCACCCCTCCACTTT | CASSLDLPSYNSPLHF | TRBJ1-6 | TRBV5-4 | - | -
TGTGCCTGGGACCCGGCGGGGGCCTATAATTCACCCCTCCACTTT | CAWDPAGAYNSPLHF | TRBJ1-6 | TRBV30 | - | -
TGTGCCAGCAGTTTATCACAGGGGCGAGAAAATTCACCCCTCCACTTT | CASSLSQGRENSPLHF | TRBJ1-6 | TRBV27 | - | TRBD1
TGTGCCAGCAGCCCCCGACCCCAGGGGGAGGGGCTGTTTTTT | CASSPRPQGEGLFF | TRBJ1-4 | TRBV11-2 | - | TRBD1
TGTGCTAGTGGTTTGGTGGCAGATACGCAGTATTTT | CASGLVADTQYF | TRBJ2-3 | TRBV12-5 | once | -
TGTGCCAGCAGCCCTAGGACAGGGAGTATGGAGACCCAGTACTTC | CASSPRTGSMETQYF | TRBJ2-5 | TRBV7-2 | - | TRBD1
TGTGCCAGCAGCAAAGGGGGGGTCGGCTCCTACAATGAGCAGTTCTTC | CASSKGGVGSYNEQFF | TRBJ2-1 | TRBV21-1 | - | -
TGTGCCAGCAGCGTAGAGTACACAGATACGCAGTATTTT | CASSVEYTDTQYF | TRBJ2-3 | TRBV9 | - | -
TGTGCTAGTGGTTCCCCAGGGGGACACGCGTACTTC | CASGSPGGHAYF | TRBJ2-7 | TRBV12-5 | - | TRBD1
TGTGCCAGCAGCTTAGATCCTCAGCCCACCGGGGAGCTGTTTTTT | CASSLDPQPTGELFF | TRBJ2-2 | TRBV11-2 | - | -
TGTGCCACCAGCAGAGGGGGGAGGGCCCAGCATTTT | CATSRGGRAQHF | TRBJ1-5 | TRBV15 | - | -
TGCGCCAGCAGTGAGTATGGGGCGCTCTCCTACAATGAGCAGTTCTTC | CASSEYGALSYNEQFF | TRBJ2-1 | TRBV10-1 | - | -
TGTGCCAGTAGTCTCGGACAGAATGTTCTTCGTGGAAACACCATATATTTT | CASSLGQNVLRGNTIYF | TRBJ1-3 | TRBV19 | - | -
TGTGCCAGCAGCTTGGACAGGGGGGGGACCCAGTACTTC | CASSLDRGGTQYF | TRBJ2-5 | TRBV5-6 | - | -
TGTGCCATCAGTGAGTCGAACCTGGACTATGGCTACACCTTC | CAISESNLDYGYTF | TRBJ1-2 | TRBV10-3 | few | -
TGTGCCAGCAGCTTGGGGGACGGCTCCTACGAGCAGTACTTC | CASSLGDGSYEQYF | TRBJ2-7 | TRBV11-3 | - | -
TGTGCCAGCAGCCCGGGGACTAGCGGGAGGGTCGGCCCGAGGACCACCGGGGAGCTGTTTTTT | CASSPGTSGRVGPRTTGELFF | TRBJ2-2 | TRBV4-2 | - | TRBD2
TGTGCCAGCAGCCAAGATCCTAGTGAAAATGAGCAGTTCTTC | CASSQDPSENEQFF | TRBJ2-1 | TRBV4-2 | - | -
TGTGCCAGCGGCCGAAGTGGGCAGGGACGTTACGAGCAGTACTTC | CASGRSGQGRYEQYF | TRBJ2-7 | TRBV5-5 | - | -
TGTGCCAGCAGTGAGGAACTAGGCCACGAGCAGTACTTC | CASSEELGHEQYF | TRBJ2-7 | TRBV2 | - | -
TGTGCCAGCAGCTTGACTGGGAACACTGAAGCTTTCTTT | CASSLTGNTEAFF | TRBJ1-1 | TRBV25-1 | - | -
TGTGCCAGCAGCCCGACAGGGAACACTGAAGCTTTCTTT | CASSPTGNTEAFF | TRBJ1-1 | TRBV6-4 | few | -
TGTGCCTGGAGTAGGGAACCCACTGAAGCTTTCTTT | CAWSREPTEAFF | TRBJ1-1 | TRBV30 | - | -
TGCGCCAGCAGCTCCGGACTAGCGGGGGCCGGGAAAGAGACCCAGTACTTC | CASSSGLAGAGKETQYF | TRBJ2-5 | TRBV5-1 | - | TRBD2
TGTGCCAGCAGCCCCGTTGGAGGGGGGAACACCGGGGAGCTGTTTTTT | CASSPVGGGNTGELFF | TRBJ2-2 | TRBV5-5 | - | -
TGTGCCAGCAGCTTAGTGTTCGGCATGACAGACTACGAGCAGTACTTC | CASSLVFGMTDYEQYF | TRBJ2-7 | TRBV11-2 | - | -
TGTGCCAGCAGTATGACAGGGGGACCTGAAAAACTGTTTTTT | CASSMTGGPEKLFF | TRBJ1-4 | TRBV6-5 | - | TRBD1
TGTGCCAGCAGTTTAAATTCACCCCTCCACTTT | CASSLNSPLHF | TRBJ1-6 | TRBV28 | few | -
TGTGCCAGTAAGGGGGTGGACAGAGCGAACACTGAAGCTTTCTTT | CASKGVDRANTEAFF | TRBJ1-1 | TRBV19 | - | -
TGTGCCAGCAGCCTGAGGGGGGGGGATGAGACCCAGTACTTC | CASSLRGGDETQYF | TRBJ2-5 | TRBV11-2 | - | -
TGTGCCAGCAGTTTCGGACAGGCTAACTATGGCTACACCTTC | CASSFGQANYGYTF | TRBJ1-2 | TRBV28 | - | TRBD1
TGTGCCAGTAAAGACAGGGGGACAACTAATGAAAAACTGTTTTTT | CASKDRGTTNEKLFF | TRBJ1-4 | TRBV19 | - | TRBD1
TGTGCCAGTAGGGGGGTCCAAGAGACCCAGTACTTC | CASRGVQETQYF | TRBJ2-5 | TRBV19 | once | -
TGTGCCAGCAGCCTCGGAGGGTCGAGCTCCTACGAGCAGTACTTC | CASSLGGSSSYEQYF | TRBJ2-7 | TRBV5-4 | - | -
TGTGCCAGCGGGGGTGAGGGCGTGGGGTCACCCCTCCACTTT | CASGGEGVGSPLHF | TRBJ1-6 | TRBV2 | - | -
TGTGCCAGCAGCTTTCACGCAGGGGGCAAAGATACGCAGTATTTT | CASSFHAGGKDTQYF | TRBJ2-3 | TRBV13 | - | TRBD1
TGTGCCAGTTCAGGGGCGGTTGGTTCACCCCTCCACTTT | CASSGAVGSPLHF | TRBJ1-6 | TRBV19 | few | -
TGTGCCAGCAGGGGGACAGGTCCGAGGACTGAAGCTTTCTTT | CASRGTGPRTEAFF | TRBJ1-1 | TRBV28 | - | TRBD1
TGTGCCAGCAGCTTAGGACAGTCGACCTACGAGCAGTACTTC | CASSLGQSTYEQYF | TRBJ2-7 | TRBV7-2 | - | -
TGTGCCAGCAGCGCCGGGTCATTGAGCAATCAGCCCCAGCATTTT | CASSAGSLSNQPQHF | TRBJ1-5 | TRBV6-5 | - | -
TGCGCCAGCAGAAAGCGGGATCCCTACGAGCAGTACTTC | CASRKRDPYEQYF | TRBJ2-7 | TRBV10-2 | - | TRBD2
TGTGCCTTTCTGGGAGAACAGACGGCTAGTAGGAATGAGCAGTTCTTC | CAFLGEQTASRNEQFF | TRBJ2-1 | TRBV15 | - | -
TGTGCCGCGCACGACGACAGGGTGGGTGGCTACACCTTC | CAAHDDRVGGYTF | TRBJ1-2 | TRBV25-1 | - | TRBD1
TGCAGCGGTCTCTCAGGGCCAGCTGAAAAACTGTTTTTT | CSGLSGPAEKLFF | TRBJ1-4 | TRBV29-1 | - | -
TGTGCCAGCAGCTCAAGAAACTTGGGCTACGAGCAGTACTTC | CASSSRNLGYEQYF | TRBJ2-7 | TRBV13 | - | -
TGCGCCAGCAGTCAAAGGAGGACCCTTTGGGTTGGGGAGGGTGAAAAACTGTTTTTT | CASSQRRTLWVGEGEKLFF | TRBJ1-4 | TRBV23-1 | - | -
TGTGCCAGCAGTGGACAGGCCCTGGGGGACGAGCAGTACTTC | CASSGQALGDEQYF | TRBJ2-7 | TRBV6-1 | - | -
TGTGCCAGCAGCTTGGACGGAGGGGCCCTTTATGGCTACACCTTC | CASSLDGGALYGYTF | TRBJ1-2 | TRBV11-2 | - | -
TGTGCCAGCAGTGAAACGGGGTCAACGAAGCATTTT | CASSETGSTKHF | TRBJ1-5 | TRBV2 | - | -
TGTGCCAGCAGCCCCAACCCCCGGACTACCAATGAAAAACTGTTTTTT | CASSPNPRTTNEKLFF | TRBJ1-4 | TRBV21-1 | - | -
TGTGCCAGCTCACTAGGGACAGGGGGCACTGAAGCTTTCTTT | CASSLGTGGTEAFF | TRBJ1-1 | TRBV18 | - | TRBD1
TGTGCCAGCAGCCGTCCGGGACAGGGGTTCCACGAGCAGTACTTC | CASSRPGQGFHEQYF | TRBJ2-7 | TRBV14 | - | TRBD1
TGTGCCAGCAGCTTCAACCTAGCGGGACGGGAGCAGTACTTC | CASSFNLAGREQYF | TRBJ2-7 | TRBV5-8 | - | TRBD2